This TCR beta chain came from a study of OX40 agonist ivuxolimab in advanced cancers. At the level of the study: Age averaged 60 years (range roughly 23 to 90), and 80% to 90% were male. Of the participants, over 30% had some prior anti-PD-1, anti-PD-L1 or anti-CTLA-4 therapy, which was allowed.

Notes on this clone: The target antigen is unknown.

Libraries were prepared by immunoSEQ multiplex PCR; TCRdb keeps only in-frame clonotypes and omits some of them. Here the sample spans about 64,000 clones, approximately 79% being singletons. Study-level results: CD8+ T cells showed, on average, more clonal expansion than CD4+ cells. At 0.1 to 3.0 mg/kg, CD4+ and CD8+ blood T cells expanded clonally by week 6.

The receptor's source is an adult with an advanced solid tumor such as melanoma, head and neck, liver or kidney cancer. The sequencing here drew on CD4+ or CD8+ T cells sorted from blood, taken in a trial of the OX40 agonist ivuxolimab.

For the CDR3, the DNA is TGTGCCAGCAGTTACTCGAGGAGCGGCGGTGAGCAGTTCTTC. This sequence encodes CASSYSRSGGEQFF. The rearrangement links TRBV6-5 to TRBJ2-1; possible D gene TRBD2, 5 bases. This CDR3 spans 14 amino acids. Germline V gene sequence: CDR1 MNHEY, CDR2 SVGAGI. V was shortened by 0 bases and J by 9 bases, with 12 bases between the two germline ends.